Listed below are T cell receptor beta chains from one sample, sequenced in a study of regulatory T cells in long-lasting Graves disease. TCRdb re-called the multiplex PCR reads through MiXCR, storing one row per CDR3 protein. The data show a few hundred thousand distinct CDR3 sequences, roughly 14% seen once. This same sample was also part of a study on T cells in Graves' hyperthyroidism and ophthalmopathy.

Source: peripheral blood mononuclear cells (PBMCs), taken at new diagnosis, from a patient treated with antithyroid drugs. These receptors were taken from a young man with Graves disease. The CDR3 runs from the conserved cysteine through the conserved F or W. Fields, in order: V gene, clone size, CDR3 length, D gene, J gene, CDR3 protein, CDR3 DNA. D genes are given only for firm matches. Only part of the rows carry a size: once, few, many, or a class if the clone is expanded.

v_gene: TRBV6-1; abundance: few; len: 17; d_gene: TRBD2; j_gene: TRBJ2-1; CDR3aa: CARAGTSGRTTHNEQFF; CDR3nt: TGTGCCCGCGCCGGGACTAGCGGGAGGACAACCCACAATGAGCAGTTCTTC
v_gene: TRBV27; abundance: many; len: 13; d_gene: NA; j_gene: TRBJ1-5; CDR3aa: CASSVKANQPQHF; CDR3nt: TGTGCCAGCAGTGTTAAGGCCAATCAGCCCCAGCATTTT
v_gene: TRBV7-8; abundance: many; len: 15; d_gene: TRBD2; j_gene: TRBJ2-1; CDR3aa: CASSTPGLAYNEQFF; CDR3nt: TGTGCCAGCAGCACTCCGGGACTAGCCTACAATGAGCAGTTCTTC
v_gene: TRBV5-1; abundance: many; len: 13; d_gene: NA; j_gene: TRBJ2-1; CDR3aa: CASAADLSNEQFF; CDR3nt: TGCGCCAGCGCCGCAGACCTTTCCAATGAGCAGTTCTTC
v_gene: TRBV6-5; abundance: few; len: 16; d_gene: TRBD1; j_gene: TRBJ2-5; CDR3aa: CASSYASGTGEGTQYF; CDR3nt: TGTGCCAGCAGTTACGCCTCCGGGACAGGGGAGGGGACCCAGTACTTC
v_gene: TRBV11-2; abundance: few; len: 16; d_gene: TRBD1; j_gene: TRBJ2-7; CDR3aa: CASSSGPGQGKGEQYF; CDR3nt: TGTGCCAGCAGCTCGGGGCCGGGACAGGGAAAGGGCGAGCAGTACTTC
v_gene: TRBV28; abundance: many; len: 11; d_gene: NA; j_gene: TRBJ2-7; CDR3aa: CASSNMDEQYF; CDR3nt: TGTGCCAGCAGTAACATGGACGAGCAGTACTTC
v_gene: TRBV20-1; abundance: many; len: 17; d_gene: NA; j_gene: TRBJ2-3; CDR3aa: CSARGQGVAAHTDTQYF; CDR3nt: TGCAGTGCTAGAGGCCAGGGAGTTGCGGCTCACACAGATACGCAGTATTTT
v_gene: TRBV11-2; abundance: many; len: 15; d_gene: NA; j_gene: TRBJ2-7; CDR3aa: CASSLGRRGGDEQYF; CDR3nt: TGTGCCAGCAGCTTAGGGAGACGGGGAGGCGACGAGCAGTACTTC
v_gene: TRBV9; abundance: NA; len: 14; d_gene: NA; j_gene: TRBJ2-7; CDR3aa: CASSVGGEDYEQYF; CDR3nt: TGTGCCAGCAGCGTAGGGGGAGAAGACTACGAGCAGTACTTC
v_gene: TRBV29-1; abundance: few; len: 11; d_gene: NA; j_gene: TRBJ1-2; CDR3aa: CSVDSGYGYTF; CDR3nt: TGCAGCGTAGACTCGGGCTATGGCTACACCTTC
v_gene: TRBV10-2; abundance: few; len: 15; d_gene: TRBD1; j_gene: TRBJ1-3; CDR3aa: CASSESGQTGNTIYF; CDR3nt: TGCGCCAGCAGTGAGTCGGGACAGACTGGAAACACCATATATTTT
v_gene: TRBV27; abundance: few; len: 19; d_gene: TRBD1; j_gene: TRBJ2-6; CDR3aa: CASSFLQGQGAVGANVLTF; CDR3nt: TGTGCCAGCAGTTTCCTTCAAGGACAGGGGGCCGTAGGGGCCAACGTCCTGACTTTC
v_gene: TRBV7-2; abundance: many; len: 16; d_gene: TRBD2; j_gene: TRBJ2-1; CDR3aa: CASGLRAGGPRNEQFF; CDR3nt: TGTGCCAGCGGCTTAAGGGCGGGAGGGCCGAGGAATGAGCAGTTCTTC
v_gene: TRBV18; abundance: few; len: 15; d_gene: TRBD1; j_gene: TRBJ2-5; CDR3aa: CASSPGQGSQETQYF; CDR3nt: TGTGCCAGCTCACCGGGACAGGGGTCCCAAGAGACCCAGTACTTC
v_gene: TRBV7-3; abundance: many; len: 13; d_gene: NA; j_gene: TRBJ1-1; CDR3aa: CASSRPINTEAFF; CDR3nt: TGTGCCAGCAGTCGGCCTATAAACACTGAAGCTTTCTTT
v_gene: TRBV29-1; abundance: few; len: 13; d_gene: NA; j_gene: TRBJ1-2; CDR3aa: CSVDIGSGGGYTF; CDR3nt: TGCAGCGTTGATATAGGTTCTGGTGGTGGCTACACCTTC
v_gene: TRBV12-3/TRBV12-4; abundance: NA; len: 14; d_gene: NA; j_gene: TRBJ2-7; CDR3aa: CASSLERAYNEQYF; CDR3nt: TGTGCCAGCAGTTTAGAGCGGGCCTACAATGAGCAGTACTTC
v_gene: TRBV6-5; abundance: many; len: 17; d_gene: TRBD2; j_gene: TRBJ2-5; CDR3aa: CASSSGLAGGYQETQYF; CDR3nt: TGTGCCAGCAGTTCCGGACTAGCGGGAGGGTACCAAGAGACCCAGTACTTC
v_gene: TRBV29-1; abundance: few; len: 13; d_gene: TRBD2; j_gene: TRBJ2-3; CDR3aa: CSVDGTSLDTQYF; CDR3nt: TGCAGCGTTGACGGGACTAGTTTAGATACGCAGTATTTT
v_gene: TRBV2; abundance: NA; len: 12; d_gene: NA; j_gene: TRBJ2-4; CDR3aa: CASLGGRDIQYF; CDR3nt: TGTGCCAGCTTAGGAGGGCGGGACATTCAGTACTTC
v_gene: TRBV3-1; abundance: few; len: 12; d_gene: TRBD2; j_gene: TRBJ2-7; CDR3aa: CASERDSYEQYF; CDR3nt: TGTGCCAGCGAGCGGGACTCCTACGAGCAGTACTTC
v_gene: TRBV20-1; abundance: NA; len: 12; d_gene: TRBD1; j_gene: TRBJ2-1; CDR3aa: CSALQGPNEQFF; CDR3nt: TGCAGTGCATTACAGGGGCCCAATGAGCAGTTCTTC
v_gene: TRBV28; abundance: NA; len: 13; d_gene: NA; j_gene: TRBJ1-3; CDR3aa: CASSTASGNTIYF; CDR3nt: TGTGCCAGCAGTACAGCCTCTGGAAACACCATATATTTT
v_gene: TRBV4-1; abundance: NA; len: 16; d_gene: NA; j_gene: TRBJ2-2; CDR3aa: CASSQDLAANTGELFF; CDR3nt: TGCGCCAGCAGCCAAGATTTAGCAGCGAACACCGGGGAGCTGTTTTTT
v_gene: TRBV27; abundance: many; len: 17; d_gene: TRBD2; j_gene: TRBJ2-2; CDR3aa: CASRLAGGPVNTGELFF; CDR3nt: TGTGCCAGCAGATTAGCGGGAGGGCCTGTGAACACCGGGGAGCTGTTTTTT
v_gene: TRBV5-4; abundance: NA; len: 16; d_gene: TRBD2; j_gene: TRBJ2-7; CDR3aa: CASSFGSGREGQEQYF; CDR3nt: TGTGCCAGCAGCTTTGGGTCTGGCCGGGAGGGTCAGGAGCAGTACTTC
v_gene: TRBV2; abundance: many; len: 16; d_gene: TRBD2; j_gene: TRBJ2-3; CDR3aa: CASRGPGTSGTDTQYF; CDR3nt: TGTGCCAGCAGGGGACCCGGGACTAGCGGCACAGATACGCAGTATTTT
v_gene: TRBV7-9; abundance: many; len: 15; d_gene: TRBD2; j_gene: TRBJ2-5; CDR3aa: CASSSQAGRGETQYF; CDR3nt: TGTGCCAGCAGCTCCCAAGCGGGGCGCGGAGAGACCCAGTACTTC
v_gene: TRBV5-4; abundance: NA; len: 15; d_gene: TRBD1; j_gene: TRBJ1-1; CDR3aa: CASSPSGTVDTEAFF; CDR3nt: TGTGCCAGCAGCCCATCCGGGACAGTAGACACTGAAGCTTTCTTT
v_gene: TRBV20-1; abundance: NA; len: 15; d_gene: TRBD2; j_gene: TRBJ2-7; CDR3aa: CSARERTGGRNEQYF; CDR3nt: TGCAGTGCTAGAGAAAGGACGGGAGGGCGCAACGAGCAGTACTTC
v_gene: TRBV2; abundance: many; len: 16; d_gene: TRBD1; j_gene: TRBJ1-4; CDR3aa: CASLPQVGQVDEKLFF; CDR3nt: TGTGCCAGCCTTCCCCAGGTGGGACAGGTGGATGAAAAACTGTTTTTT
v_gene: TRBV28; abundance: many; len: 14; d_gene: NA; j_gene: TRBJ1-1; CDR3aa: CASHPHGGNTEAFF; CDR3nt: TGTGCCAGCCACCCCCATGGAGGGAACACTGAAGCTTTCTTT
v_gene: TRBV20-1; abundance: few; len: 15; d_gene: NA; j_gene: TRBJ2-5; CDR3aa: CSARGKGYPFETQYF; CDR3nt: TGCAGTGCTAGAGGCAAAGGCTACCCGTTCGAGACCCAGTACTTC
v_gene: TRBV12-3/TRBV12-4; abundance: many; len: 14; d_gene: NA; j_gene: TRBJ1-1; CDR3aa: CASTTGTLNTEAFF; CDR3nt: TGTGCCAGCACCACCGGGACTCTGAACACTGAAGCTTTCTTT
v_gene: TRBV4-1; abundance: NA; len: 13; d_gene: TRBD2; j_gene: TRBJ2-7; CDR3aa: CASSQGLAERQYF; CDR3nt: TGCGCCAGCAGCCAAGGACTAGCCGAAAGACAGTACTTC
v_gene: TRBV11-2; abundance: few; len: 16; d_gene: NA; j_gene: TRBJ2-7; CDR3aa: CASSLSGTLRSYEQYF; CDR3nt: TGTGCCAGCAGCTTATCGGGGACCTTGAGGTCCTACGAGCAGTACTTC
v_gene: TRBV29-1; abundance: many; len: 15; d_gene: NA; j_gene: TRBJ2-3; CDR3aa: CSVPAVTASTDTQYF; CDR3nt: TGCAGCGTCCCCGCCGTGACAGCTAGCACAGATACGCAGTATTTT
v_gene: TRBV30; abundance: NA; len: 15; d_gene: TRBD2; j_gene: TRBJ2-5; CDR3aa: CAWSLGLAGAETQYF; CDR3nt: TGTGCCTGGAGTCTAGGACTAGCGGGAGCGGAGACCCAGTACTTC
v_gene: TRBV18; abundance: many; len: 14; d_gene: NA; j_gene: TRBJ1-1; CDR3aa: CASSLGPRNTEAFF; CDR3nt: TGTGCCAGCAGTCTAGGACCCCGGAACACTGAAGCTTTCTTT
v_gene: TRBV12-3/TRBV12-4; abundance: many; len: 16; d_gene: TRBD2; j_gene: TRBJ2-1; CDR3aa: CASSLKREGLRNEQFF; CDR3nt: TGTGCCAGCAGTTTGAAGCGGGAGGGCTTGCGTAATGAGCAGTTCTTC
v_gene: TRBV6-1; abundance: many; len: 13; d_gene: NA; j_gene: TRBJ1-1; CDR3aa: CASNQGKNTEAFF; CDR3nt: TGTGCCAGCAACCAAGGCAAGAACACTGAAGCTTTCTTT
v_gene: TRBV6-2/TRBV6-3; abundance: few; len: 14; d_gene: NA; j_gene: TRBJ2-3; CDR3aa: CASSEARPTDTQYF; CDR3nt: TGTGCCAGCAGTGAAGCCAGACCCACAGATACGCAGTATTTT
v_gene: TRBV28; abundance: many; len: 16; d_gene: TRBD2; j_gene: TRBJ2-1; CDR3aa: CASVSHGLAGGGEQFF; CDR3nt: TGTGCCAGTGTATCCCACGGCCTAGCGGGAGGCGGGGAGCAGTTCTTC
v_gene: TRBV29-1; abundance: many; len: 14; d_gene: NA; j_gene: TRBJ2-7; CDR3aa: CSVGLGRVVQEQYF; CDR3nt: TGCAGCGTTGGGTTGGGGCGTGTGGTTCAAGAGCAGTACTTC
v_gene: TRBV7-2; abundance: many; len: 12; d_gene: NA; j_gene: TRBJ2-7; CDR3aa: CASRGGPYEQYF; CDR3nt: TGTGCCAGCAGGGGAGGACCCTACGAGCAGTACTTC
v_gene: TRBV12-3/TRBV12-4; abundance: many; len: 14; d_gene: TRBD1; j_gene: TRBJ2-5; CDR3aa: CASSRDRGKETQYF; CDR3nt: TGTGCCAGCAGCAGGGACAGGGGGAAGGAGACCCAGTACTTC
v_gene: TRBV9; abundance: many; len: 14; d_gene: TRBD2; j_gene: TRBJ2-3; CDR3aa: CASSASGGTDTQYF; CDR3nt: TGTGCCAGCAGCGCTAGCGGGGGCACAGATACGCAGTATTTT
v_gene: TRBV5-8; abundance: many; len: 16; d_gene: NA; j_gene: TRBJ1-5; CDR3aa: CASSQFPSLRGQPQHF; CDR3nt: TGTGCCAGCAGCCAATTTCCTTCGCTCCGGGGTCAGCCCCAGCATTTT
v_gene: TRBV5-5; abundance: NA; len: 15; d_gene: TRBD1; j_gene: TRBJ1-5; CDR3aa: CASSLGQGNLQPQHF; CDR3nt: TGTGCCAGCAGCCTCGGACAGGGCAACCTTCAGCCCCAGCATTTT
v_gene: TRBV12-3/TRBV12-4; abundance: many; len: 16; d_gene: TRBD1; j_gene: TRBJ2-7; CDR3aa: CASSLRYTGATYEQYF; CDR3nt: TGTGCCAGCAGTTTAAGGTACACAGGGGCCACCTACGAGCAGTACTTC
v_gene: TRBV27; abundance: few; len: 15; d_gene: NA; j_gene: TRBJ2-5; CDR3aa: CASSPDWGFQETQYF; CDR3nt: TGTGCCAGCAGCCCGGACTGGGGTTTCCAAGAGACCCAGTACTTC
v_gene: TRBV5-1; abundance: many; len: 15; d_gene: NA; j_gene: TRBJ2-7; CDR3aa: CASSLGDSGIYEQYF; CDR3nt: TGCGCCAGCAGCTTGGGGGACTCCGGCATCTACGAGCAGTACTTC
v_gene: TRBV6-2/TRBV6-3; abundance: few; len: 16; d_gene: TRBD2; j_gene: TRBJ2-1; CDR3aa: CASSYSAGGPDNEQFF; CDR3nt: TGTGCCAGCAGTTACTCTGCGGGAGGGCCGGACAATGAGCAGTTCTTC